The 29 T cell receptor beta chains presented below share a single source sample, sequenced in a study of blood T cell repertoires in COVID-19. Assay used: immunoSEQ multiplex PCR; TCRdb lists only in-frame clones, some missing. The sample has 150,000 to 200,000 clones, 80% to 85% seen once. The sample consisted of peripheral blood. Receptors were obtained from a woman aged 30 to 39 with acute or convalescent COVID-19.

The chain uses TRBV30 and TRBJ2-2; D might be TRBD2 (5 bases). The V end was cut by 5 bases, the J end by 5 bases, with 12 bases between. Germline CDR1 and CDR2: GTSNPN and SVGIG (reference sequence). The length of the CDR3 is 13 residues. CDR3 in amino acids: CAWVGRGTGELFF. CDR3 DNA sequence: TGTGCCTGGGTGGGTCGGGGAACCGGGGAGCTGTTTTTT.

V is TRBV3-1 (or the pseudogene TRBV3-2) and J is TRBJ1-6; the match to TRBD1 covers 7 bases. The CDR3 length is 16 residues. J gave up 7 bases and V 6 bases, and 12 bases lay outside the gene matches. Germline CDR1 reads LGHDT; CDR2 reads YNNKEL (reference sequence). CDR3 nucleotide sequence: TGTGCCAGCAGACAGGGGACGGGACGGAGAAATTCACCCCTCCACTTT. It is translated as CASRQGTGRRNSPLHF.

Only one count was recorded for this clone. The chain links TRBV3-1 (or the pseudogene TRBV3-2) to TRBJ2-5, with D tentatively TRBD1 (5 bases). The CDR3 has 14 amino acids. Germline V lookup: CDR1 LGHDT, CDR2 YNNKEL (reference sequence). The V end was cut by 1 base, the J end by 3 bases, with 9 bases between. The CDR3 DNA is TGTGCCAGCAGCCAAGTCAGGGCGGAAGAGACCCAGTACTTC. It is translated as CASSQVRAEETQYF.

The chain couples TRBV19 to TRBJ2-2, with D possibly matching TRBD2 (6 bases). CDR3 size: 14 residues. V gave up 3 bases and J gave up 4 bases, with 9 bases separating them. Per the germline V gene, CDR1 is LNHDA and CDR2 is SQIVND (reference sequence). The CDR3 coding sequence is TGTGCCAGTAGTATTGGAGGGTTCACCGGGGAGCTGTTTTTT. Translation gives CASSIGGFTGELFF.

The chain uses TRBV18 and TRBJ1-5, with D unresolved. The CDR3 extends over 13 amino acids. Deletions cut 3 bases from V and 4 bases from J, with 7 bases between. CDR1 and CDR2 from the germline V gene are KGHSH and LQKENI. The CDR3 protein is CASSPAQNQPQHF. The CDR3 DNA reads as TGTGCCAGCTCACCGGCACAGAATCAGCCCCAGCATTTT. Drawing the rest from reference TRBV18 and TRBJ1-5, the complete variable domain is NAGVMQNPRHLVRRRGQEARLRCSPMKGHSHVYWYRQLPEEGLKFMVYLQKENIIDESGMPKERFSAEFPKEGPSILRIQQVVRGDSAAYFCASSPAQNQPQHFGDGTRLSIL.

The chain couples TRBV3-1 (or the pseudogene TRBV3-2) to TRBJ1-4; 12 bases map to TRBD1. CDR1 LGHDT and CDR2 YNNKEL come from the germline V gene (reference sequence). The junction had 4 bases not matched to a gene; V was cut back by 0 bases and J by 11 bases. The CDR3 length is 15 residues. CDR3 residues: CASSQDPGQGAKLFF. Here the CDR3 DNA reads TGTGCCAGCAGCCAAGATCCGGGACAGGGGGCCAAACTGTTTTTT.

V gene TRBV5-1 combines with J gene TRBJ1-1; D is possibly TRBD1 (6 bases). Germline CDR1 SGHRS, CDR2 YFSETQ. The CDR3 contains 16 residues. Trimming removed 1 base at V and 0 bases at J, with 13 bases between. CDR3 in amino acids: CASSLPWTAMNTEAFF. The CDR3 DNA is TGCGCCAGCAGCTTGCCTTGGACAGCGATGAACACTGAAGCTTTCTTT.

The V gene is TRBV6-5, the J gene TRBJ1-1; 11 bases line up with TRBD1. The CDR3 covers 15 residues. Per germline, CDR1 MNHEY and CDR2 SVGAGI. With 6 bases clipped from V and 0 bases from J, the junction kept 3 bases outside the gene matches. CDR3 sequence (DNA): TGTGCCAGCAGGGACAGGGGGCTTGTGAACACTGAAGCTTTCTTT. It yields the protein CASRDRGLVNTEAFF.

This chain joins TRBV5-1 and TRBJ1-1; D unclear. V lost 5 bases and J 1 base, leaving 12 bases between the germline ends. The CDR3 loop spans 14 amino acids. Germline V gene sequence: CDR1 SGHRS, CDR2 YFSETQ. CDR3 in amino acids: CASSLGFGNTEAFF. Written as DNA, the CDR3 is TGCGCCAGCAGTCTCGGGTTTGGGAACACTGAAGCTTTCTTT.

The chain joins TRBV10-1 to TRBJ2-7, with a weak D call TRBD1 (5 bases). In germline, CDR1 is WNHNN, CDR2 SYGVQD (reference sequence). The CDR3 loop spans 16 amino acids. Trimming stripped 2 bases from V and 0 bases from J, with 14 bases between. For the CDR3, the DNA is TGCGCCAGCAGTGAGAGGGGCAGCGAAAGCTCCTACGAGCAGTACTTC. It encodes CASSERGSESSYEQYF.

The chain employs TRBV5-8 and TRBJ2-7; no definite D call. V was cut by 1 base and J by 0 bases, with 11 bases left in between. The CDR3 is made up of 15 amino acids. CDR1 and CDR2 from the germline V gene are SGHTS and YDEGEE. CDR3: CASSLLGAGSYEQYF. The CDR3 coding sequence is TGTGCCAGCAGCTTGTTGGGCGCAGGCTCCTACGAGCAGTACTTC.

In this sample, this clone turned up once. This same CDR3 is encoded by further DNA sequences in the sample. This chain uses TRBV10-1 with TRBJ1-2; D ambiguous. The V gene lost 3 bases and the J gene lost 2 bases, with 7 bases spanning the gap. The CDR3 is 13 residues long. Germline V gene sequence: CDR1 WNHNN, CDR2 SYGVQD (reference sequence). CDR3 amino acids: CASSESGNYGYTF. The CDR3 DNA reads as TGCGCCAGCAGTGAATCAGGAAACTATGGCTACACCTTC.

The V call is TRBV7-2, the J call TRBJ2-2; a possible D gene is TRBD1 (6 bases). Germline V CDR1 and CDR2: SGHTA, FQGNSA. This CDR3 contains 15 residues. Trimming cost V 2 bases and J 3 bases, with 10 bases left between them. The CDR3 loop reads CASSLSKGDTGELFF. Written as DNA, the CDR3 is TGTGCCAGCAGCTTATCGAAGGGGGACACCGGGGAGCTGTTTTTT. Full variable domain (rest looked up from reference TRBV7-2 and TRBJ2-2): GAGVSQSPSNKVTEKGKDVELRCDPISGHTALYWYRQSLGQGLEFLIYFQGNSAPDKSGLPSDRFSAERTGGSVSTLTIQRTQQEDSAVYLCASSLSKGDTGELFFGEGSRLTVL.

Remarks on this clone: The sample contains more than one DNA sequence encoding this CDR3. This chain uses TRBV29-1 with TRBJ2-7; D might be TRBD1 (5 bases). V shed 4 bases and J shed 3 bases, with 10 bases lying between them. The germline V gene encodes CDR1 SQVTM and CDR2 ANQGSEA. This CDR3 region has 12 residues. CDR3 residues: CSVGQGNYEQYF. DNA for the CDR3: TGCAGCGTTGGGCAGGGTAACTACGAGCAGTACTTC.

The gene calls are TRBV5-1 and TRBJ2-1; D gene ambiguous. The CDR3 loop spans 16 amino acids. The V and J ends lost 4 bases and 1 base respectively, with 15 bases between them. From germline, CDR1 is SGHRS and CDR2 YFSETQ. CDR3 region: CASSPQSYGSYNEQFF. The CDR3 DNA is TGCGCCAGCAGCCCACAGAGTTACGGTTCCTACAATGAGCAGTTCTTC.

This rearrangement joins TRBV15 to TRBJ2-5; 10 nucleotides align to TRBD2. Looked up from germline, CDR1 is LNHNV and CDR2 is YYDKDF (reference sequence). J gave up 2 bases and V 0 bases, and 9 bases lay outside the gene matches. The CDR3 totals 18 residues. The CDR3 loop reads CATSRDKASGGPQETQYF. The CDR3 region has the DNA TGTGCCACCAGCAGAGATAAGGCTAGCGGGGGCCCTCAAGAGACCCAGTACTTC. The whole variable domain, remainder taken from reference TRBV15 and TRBJ2-5, is DAMVIQNPRYQVTQFGKPVTLSCSQTLNHNVMYWYQQKSSQAPKLLFHYYDKDFNNEADTPDNFQSRRPNTSFCFLDIRSPGLGDTAMYLCATSRDKASGGPQETQYFGPGTRLLVL.

This clone has only one observation. The V gene is TRBV5-6, the J gene TRBJ2-1; tentatively, D is TRBD2 (6 bases). Trimming took 5 bases from V and 3 from J, leaving 12 bases between them. The CDR3 has 14 amino acids. Germline values: CDR1 SGHDT, CDR2 YYEEEE. As DNA, the CDR3 is TGTGCCAGCAGGCAGACTAGGTTCTACAATGAGCAGTTCTTC. Its translation is CASRQTRFYNEQFF.

V and J are TRBV5-5 and TRBJ1-5; D not resolved. V lost 6 bases to trimming and J lost 4 bases, with 17 bases between them. The germline V gene encodes CDR1 SGHKS and CDR2 YYEKEE (reference sequence). This CDR3 is built from 15 residues. The CDR3 coding sequence is TGTGCCAGCACCCTGGGCCGCGGCGGGAATCAGCCCCAGCATTTT. Its protein product is CASTLGRGGNQPQHF.

The chain has TRBV19 and TRBJ1-2; D gene unclear. Germline CDR1 and CDR2: LNHDA and SQIVND (reference sequence). Trimming pared 7 bases from V and 2 bases from J, leaving 17 bases between. The CDR3 is 15 residues long. The CDR3 spells CASKLGPVGNYGYTF. DNA of the CDR3: TGTGCCAGTAAACTTGGCCCCGTCGGGAACTATGGCTACACCTTC.

CDR3 residues: CASSPSIVEPQHF. The CDR3 coding sequence is TGTGCCAGCAGCCCCTCTATCGTGGAGCCCCAGCATTTT. The chain couples TRBV7-9 to TRBJ1-5; D unclear. The CDR3 length is 13 residues. Trimming left V 5 bases short and J 8 bases short, with 13 bases between. Germline loops: CDR1 SEHNR, CDR2 FQNEAQ (reference sequence).

The rearrangement links TRBV4-2 to TRBJ1-3; D unclear. This CDR3 is 16 amino acids long. The germline CDR1 and CDR2 sequences are LGHNA and YNFKEQ. Trimming left V 0 bases short and J 2 bases short, with 11 bases between. CDR3 nucleotide sequence: TGTGCCAGCAGCCAAGAAGGATCCGGGGCTGGAAACACCATATATTTT. It codes for CASSQEGSGAGNTIYF.

V gene TRBV2 combines with J gene TRBJ2-1; 8 nucleotides match TRBD2. Germline CDR1 and CDR2: SNHLY and FYNNEI. J was trimmed by 9 bases and V by 6 bases; bases with no gene match: 10. CDR3 length: 14 amino acids. The CDR3 DNA reads TGTGCCAGCAGCAAGCAGCGGGAGTTCGGTGAGCAGTTCTTC. Amino acids: CASSKQREFGEQFF.

The chain employs TRBV5-4 and TRBJ2-7; 12 bases map to TRBD1. V shed 4 bases, J shed 7 bases, and the junction held 6 bases outside the gene matches. CDR3 length equals 14 residues. Germline values: CDR1 SGHNT, CDR2 YYREEE (reference sequence). The CDR3 region has the DNA TGTGCCAGCAGCCGGGACAGGGGGCCTGGGGAGCAGTACTTC. It specifies CASSRDRGPGEQYF.

The chain uses TRBV7-2 and TRBJ2-3, with TRBD2 identical over 7 bases. CDR3 length equals 17 residues. Germline V gene data show CDR1 as SGHTA and CDR2 as FQGNSA. The V segment lost 2 bases and the J segment 0 bases; nucleotides outside the gene matches: 8. The CDR3, as DNA: TGTGCCAGCAGCTTAAGGCCGGCTAGCGGTAGCACAGATACGCAGTATTTT. This encodes CASSLRPASGSTDTQYF.

J is TRBJ2-2 and V is TRBV6-6; D is unresolved. CDR3 size: 13 residues. V dropped 4 bases and J dropped 5 bases, with 8 bases sitting between them. CDR1 and CDR2 (germline): MNHNY, SVGAGI (reference sequence). CDR3 sequence: CASSSTETGELFF. The CDR3 nucleotides are TGTGCCAGCAGTTCGACGGAGACCGGGGAGCTGTTTTTT.

This sequence joins TRBV28 and TRBJ1-2, with D maybe TRBD1 (5 bases). The CDR3 spans 12 residues. V was trimmed by 1 base and J by 11 bases, leaving 11 bases between them. CDR1 and CDR2 from the germline V gene are MDHEN and SYDVKM. CDR3 coding DNA: TGTGCCAGCAGTTTATATGGGGGGAGGTACACCTTC. Its protein product is CASSLYGGRYTF.

This clone has only a few counts. Here the CDR3 reads CASSRPGGLADYEQYF. In nucleotides, the CDR3 is TGTGCCAGCAGCCGTCCGGGCGGGCTAGCGGACTACGAGCAGTACTTC. J is TRBJ2-7 and V is TRBV7-9; 7 nucleotides align to TRBD2. Germline trimming cut 5 bases from V and 3 bases from J; bases unmatched to any gene: 13. The germline CDR1 and CDR2 sequences are SEHNR and FQNEAQ (reference sequence). The CDR3 has 16 amino acids.

This chain joins TRBV21-1 and TRBJ2-6; TRBD1, the table's D call, lacks a check against the DNA. TRBV21-1 is reported as a pseudogene. This CDR3 is built from 23 residues. Here the CDR3 DNA reads TGTGCCAGCAGCAAACAGGCGACAGGTACTGGATTTCCTTCTTTTTCTGGGGCCAACGTCCTGACTTTC. Protein product: CASSKQATGTGFPSFSGANVLTF.

V is TRBV7-2 and J is TRBJ2-7; 13 bases line up with TRBD2. This CDR3 contains 19 residues. With 7 bases clipped from V and 0 bases from J, the junction kept 15 bases outside the gene matches. Germline loops: CDR1 SGHTA, CDR2 FQGNSA. The CDR3 sequence is CASTLMGLAGTSLSYEQYF. The CDR3 nucleotides are TGTGCCAGCACCCTGATGGGACTAGCGGGGACCTCACTCTCCTACGAGCAGTACTTC.